This note documents a single T cell receptor beta chain sequence. Some clones are missing from TCRdb's copy, which holds only in-frame ones; the method was immunoSEQ multiplex PCR. The profile shows fewer than 200,000 clones, 90% to 95% of them singletons. This record belongs to a study of control samples from healthy donors and cancer patients. The source of this sequence is a man aged 60-69 years with colorectal cancer. The source material was PBMCs.

The DNA of the CDR3 is TGTGCCAGTAGTAGGACTATCGAAGAGACCCAGTACTTC. It is translated as CASSRTIEETQYF. The V and J genes are TRBV19 and TRBJ2-5; weak D call: TRBD2 (6 bases). The CDR3 sequence is 13 residues long. CDR1 is LNHDA and CDR2 is SQIVND in the germline V gene (reference sequence). V lost 4 bases to trimming and J lost 3 bases, with 9 bases between them.